This paragraph reports one TCR beta chain. Its antigen is unidentified. At one of its ends the junction is not consistent with the germline gene, which may arise from a read error. This sample stems from a study of cytomegalovirus exposure and HLA in healthy donors. Findings of the study overall: Reportedly, fewer N-insertions than the approximately 700-donor mean appeared in an Asian-associated ancestry cluster in a later analysis.

Primers included in the PCR were 60 Vbeta and 13 Jbeta primers. Assay: immunoSEQ multiplex PCR; the TCRdb copy retains only in-frame clones and omits some. Of 130,000 to 150,000 clones in the sample, 80% to 85% are singletons; the top ten hold more than 0.9%. What was sequenced was PBMCs. This clonotype was obtained from a male donor in good health and CMV-seropositive.

CDR3 nucleotide sequence: TGTTCCAGCAGCTTAGGTCGGAGCACAGATACGCAGTATTTT. Protein sequence: CSSSLGRSTDTQYF. The chain is built from TRBV7-9 and TRBJ2-3; D not certain. The CDR3 has 14 amino acids. Germline loops: CDR1 SEHNR, CDR2 FQNEAQ (reference sequence).